This TCR beta chain was recorded in a study of OX40 agonist ivuxolimab in advanced cancers. On the study more broadly: The patients received agonistic anti-OX40 (CD134) antibody ivuxolimab. Patients assigned to dose escalation were diagnosed with hepatocellular carcinoma, melanoma, renal cell or head and neck cancer. Prior anti-PD-1, anti-PD-L1 or anti-CTLA-4 therapy did not bar entry, and 30% to 40% had some.

This CDR3 is built from 15 residues. CDR1 and CDR2 (germline): SGHRS, YFSETQ. Trimming stripped 2 bases from V and 0 bases from J, with 6 bases between. Sequencing used immunoSEQ multiplex PCR; TCRdb keeps in-frame clones, though not all of them. This sample has some 80,000 clones, with 75% to 90% found just once. As concerns this clone: The target antigen is unknown.

Study conclusions and caveats: Among T cells, CD8+ cells averaged more expanded clones than CD4+ cells.

Sequences were derived from CD4+ or CD8+ T cells sorted from blood, sampled in a trial of the OX40 agonist ivuxolimab. The chain employs TRBV5-1 and TRBJ2-6, with D maybe TRBD1 (5 bases). This sequence was found in an adult with an advanced solid tumor such as melanoma, head and neck, liver or kidney cancer. In DNA form, the CDR3 reads TGCGCCAGCAGCTTCAGGGTCTCTGGGGCCAACGTCCTGACTTTC. Its translation: CASSFRVSGANVLTF.